This T cell receptor beta chain was captured in a study of Graves' ophthalmopathy and Graves' hyperthyroidism. This clonotype was seen at least ten times. Its antigen is currently unknown. Only newly diagnosed hyperthyroidism patients aged 18 to 65, with under 2 months' duration, were enrolled. Clinical symptoms, serum thyroxine, TRAb, thyroid ultrasound and orbital computed tomography determined diagnosis. Overall study results and limits: Among expanded thyroid clonotypes above 0.001 frequency, most also occurred in blood. Both an approximately 69% sensitivity and an approximately 72% specificity characterized the model's predictions of ophthalmopathy progression.

From RNA, the CDR3 regions of TCR beta chains were amplified and sequenced. Investigators did first-round RT-PCR with HTBI primers, then second-round multiplex PCR. One entry per CDR3 protein results from TCRdb running MiXCR on the multiplex PCR reads. The sample shows around 1.1 million distinct CDR3 sequences, about 35% of them seen only once. The specimen sequenced was peripheral blood or thyroid tissue (not recorded which). The receptor's source is an adult man with Graves' hyperthyroidism.

The CDR3, as DNA: TGCGCCAGCAGTTACGCGACCACTGAAGCTTTCTTT. It yields the protein CASSYATTEAFF. V is TRBV10-2 and J is TRBJ1-1; D is ambiguous. Germline lookup yields CDR1 WSHSY and CDR2 SAAADI. CDR3 size: 12 residues. V gave up 5 bases and J gave up 4 bases, with 8 bases separating them.